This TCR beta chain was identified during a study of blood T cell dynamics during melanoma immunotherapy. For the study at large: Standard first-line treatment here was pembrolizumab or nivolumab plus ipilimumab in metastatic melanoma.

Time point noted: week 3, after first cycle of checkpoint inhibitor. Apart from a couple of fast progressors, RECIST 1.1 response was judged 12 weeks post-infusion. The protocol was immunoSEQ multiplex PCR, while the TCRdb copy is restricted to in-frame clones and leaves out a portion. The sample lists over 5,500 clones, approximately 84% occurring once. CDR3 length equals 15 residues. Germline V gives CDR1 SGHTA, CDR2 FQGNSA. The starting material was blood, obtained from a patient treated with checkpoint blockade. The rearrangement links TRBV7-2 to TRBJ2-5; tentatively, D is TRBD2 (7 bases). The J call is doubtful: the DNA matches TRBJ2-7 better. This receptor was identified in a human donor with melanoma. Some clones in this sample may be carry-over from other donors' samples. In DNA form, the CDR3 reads TGTGCCAGCAGCTTAGAGGGCGGGGGCCTGGACGAGCAGTACTTC. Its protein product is CASSLEGGGLDEQYF.